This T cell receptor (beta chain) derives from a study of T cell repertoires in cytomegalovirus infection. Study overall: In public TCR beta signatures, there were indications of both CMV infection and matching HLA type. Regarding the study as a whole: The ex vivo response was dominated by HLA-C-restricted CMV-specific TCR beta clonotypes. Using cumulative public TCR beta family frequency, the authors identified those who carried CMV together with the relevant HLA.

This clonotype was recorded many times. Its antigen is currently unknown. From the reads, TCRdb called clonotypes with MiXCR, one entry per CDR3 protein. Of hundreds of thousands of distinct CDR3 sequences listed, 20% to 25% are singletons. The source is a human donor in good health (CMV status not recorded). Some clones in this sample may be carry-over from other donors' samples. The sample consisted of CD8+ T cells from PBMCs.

CDR3 residues: CASSTVTNRDREGNEQFF. Written as DNA, the CDR3 is TGTGCCAGCAGTACTGTAACAAACCGGGACAGGGAGGGGAATGAGCAGTTCTTC. This chain uses TRBV28 with TRBJ2-1; TRBD1 matches at 9 bases. There are 18 residues in the CDR3. The V and J ends lost 5 bases and 7 bases, in that order; junction bases with no gene match: 18. CDR1 is MDHEN and CDR2 is SYDVKM in the germline V gene.